This entry describes one T cell receptor beta chain. Its antigen is not identified. At the survey level, the v3.0 immunoSEQ assay was run. TCRdb's copy holds only in-frame clones and misses some; the assay was immunoSEQ multiplex PCR. The table lists fewer than 30,000 clones, just under 85% of them singletons. This sample was taken from a study of long-term antiretroviral therapy in people with HIV. Per individual, the PBMC samples numbered at least one pre-ART and at least two post-ART. Prior to DNA extraction, the samples held about 1-11 million cryopreserved PBMC. CDR3 size: 13 residues. Trimming took 4 bases from V and 8 from J, leaving 11 bases between them. Germline values: CDR1 MNHEY, CDR2 SMNVEV (reference sequence). Study-level findings and limits: The repertoire was dominated at all time points by clones expanded before ART. Controls showed broader CDR3 length ranges than did the HIV repertoires.

The chain employs TRBV27 and TRBJ1-4; the D is unclear. Sequencing used unsorted PBMCs, obtained 0.7 years before starting antiretroviral therapy. This sequence originates from a man aged 25 to 40 with HIV. The CDR3 spells CASSSGGFEKLFF. The CDR3 DNA sequence: TGTGCCAGCAGTTCGGGAGGATTCGAAAAACTGTTTTTT.